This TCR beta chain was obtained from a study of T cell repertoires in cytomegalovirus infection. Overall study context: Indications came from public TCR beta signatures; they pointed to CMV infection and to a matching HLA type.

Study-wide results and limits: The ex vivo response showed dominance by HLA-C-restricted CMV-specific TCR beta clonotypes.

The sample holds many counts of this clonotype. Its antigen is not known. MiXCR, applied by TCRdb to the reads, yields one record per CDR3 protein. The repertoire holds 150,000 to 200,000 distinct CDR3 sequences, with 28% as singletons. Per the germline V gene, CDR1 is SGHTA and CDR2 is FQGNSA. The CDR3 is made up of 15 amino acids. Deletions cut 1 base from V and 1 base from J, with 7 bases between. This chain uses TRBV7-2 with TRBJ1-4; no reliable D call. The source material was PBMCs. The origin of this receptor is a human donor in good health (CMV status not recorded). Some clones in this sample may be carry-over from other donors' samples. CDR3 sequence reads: CASSLVPGTNEKLFF. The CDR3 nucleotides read TGTGCCAGCAGCTTAGTGCCGGGAACTAATGAAAAACTGTTTTTT.